The 10 T cell receptor beta chains below come from one sample, sequenced in a study of T cell repertoires in cytomegalovirus infection. MiXCR, run by TCRdb on the reads, gives a single entry per CDR3 protein. The sample holds about 300,000 distinct CDR3 sequences; roughly a tenth are singletons and the top ten take approximately 2.4%. Sequencing used PBMCs. These receptors originate from a human donor in good health (CMV status not recorded). Some clones in this sample may be carry-over from other donors' samples.

This clonotype was seen a few times. V is TRBV29-1 and J is TRBJ2-3, with D possibly matching TRBD2 (5 bases). CDR1 and CDR2 from the germline V gene are SQVTM and ANQGSEA. The CDR3 sequence is 12 residues long. V was clipped by 3 bases and J by 6 bases, with 10 bases between them. The chain's CDR3 is CSVDSGGDTQYF. The CDR3 DNA sequence: TGCAGCGTTGATTCGGGCGGGGATACGCAGTATTTT.

The chain couples TRBV2 to TRBJ2-3, with 12 bases aligning to TRBD2. Germline lookup yields CDR1 SNHLY and CDR2 FYNNEI. The CDR3 length is 16 residues. The trim removed 6 bases at V and 3 bases at J, leaving 7 bases unmatched. CDR3 sequence (DNA): TGTGCCAGCAGCCGCCCCACTAGCGGGGGGACAGATACGCAGTATTTT. It yields the protein CASSRPTSGGTDTQYF.

In its sample, this clonotype was seen many times. The chain uses TRBV28 and TRBJ1-5; D is uncertain. Germline CDR1 MDHEN, CDR2 SYDVKM. V was shortened by 5 bases and J by 5 bases, with 10 bases between the two germline ends. The CDR3 is 13 amino acids. The CDR3 coding sequence is TGTGCCAGCAGTGGAGAGGGAGATCAGCCCCAGCATTTT. It yields the protein CASSGEGDQPQHF. Supplemented by reference TRBV28 and TRBJ1-5, the full variable domain reads DVKVTQSSRYLVKRTGEKVFLECVQDMDHENMFWYRQDPGLGLRLIYFSYDVKMKEKGDIPEGYSVSREKKERFSLILESASTNQTSMYLCASSGEGDQPQHFGDGTRLSIL.

This clonotype has only a few counts. In DNA form, the CDR3 reads TGTGCCAGCAGCCCCCCCCAACAGGGGGAAACCTACGAGCAGTACTTC. Residues: CASSPPQQGETYEQYF. The rearrangement links TRBV25-1 to TRBJ2-7, with 8 bases matching TRBD1. The CDR3 contains 16 residues. V lost 6 bases, J lost 2 bases, and 12 bases stayed unmatched. Per germline, CDR1 MGHDK and CDR2 SYGVNS.

The V and J genes are TRBV20-1 and TRBJ2-1; weak D call: TRBD2 (5 bases). Germline V CDR1 and CDR2: DFQATT, SNEGSKA (reference sequence). V shed 0 bases and J shed 0 bases, with 12 bases lying between them. The length of the CDR3 is 16 residues. The CDR3: CSARERAATSYNEQFF. In DNA, the CDR3 is TGCAGTGCTAGAGAGAGGGCGGCGACCTCCTACAATGAGCAGTTCTTC.

In this sample, this clonotype turned up many times. The gene calls are TRBV27 and TRBJ2-1; 8 bases match TRBD1. This CDR3 spans 17 amino acids. J gave up 0 bases and V 2 bases, and 6 bases lay outside the gene matches. Germline values: CDR1 MNHEY, CDR2 SMNVEV (reference sequence). CDR3 DNA sequence: TGTGCCAGCAGTTTAAAAGGGACAGGCCTCTCCTACAATGAGCAGTTCTTC. This gives the protein CASSLKGTGLSYNEQFF.

This clonotype was detected many times. The genes are TRBV25-1 and TRBJ2-4; no clear D gene. This CDR3 is 14 amino acids long. V gave up 0 bases and J gave up 6 bases, with 9 bases separating them. The germline V gene has CDR1 MGHDK and CDR2 SYGVNS. CDR3 nucleotides: TGTGCCAGCAGTGAATATACACAACGAAACATTCAGTACTTC. Amino acids: CASSEYTQRNIQYF.

This clonotype was recorded many times. The V call is TRBV7-2, the J call TRBJ1-2; no definite D call. Deletions cut 1 base from V and 8 bases from J, with 14 bases between. This CDR3 has 14 amino acids. The germline V gene has CDR1 SGHTA and CDR2 FQGNSA. DNA for the CDR3: TGTGCCAGCAGCTTAGAGTCGGGGTTGAGGGGCTACACCTTC. It yields the protein CASSLESGLRGYTF. Drawing the rest from reference TRBV7-2 and TRBJ1-2, the complete variable domain is GAGVSQSPSNKVTEKGKDVELRCDPISGHTALYWYRQSLGQGLEFLIYFQGNSAPDKSGLPSDRFSAERTGGSVSTLTIQRTQQEDSAVYLCASSLESGLRGYTFGSGTRLTVV.

This clonotype was recorded at least ten times. V is TRBV28 and J is TRBJ1-4; unclear D gene. Germline V gene lookup returns CDR1 MDHEN and CDR2 SYDVKM. The V and J ends lost 2 bases and 0 bases respectively, with 10 bases between them. There are 16 residues in the CDR3. CDR3 in DNA: TGTGCCAGCAGTTTAAACCTCTATGCAACTAATGAAAAACTGTTTTTT. This encodes CASSLNLYATNEKLFF. Drawing the rest from reference TRBV28 and TRBJ1-4, the complete variable domain is DVKVTQSSRYLVKRTGEKVFLECVQDMDHENMFWYRQDPGLGLRLIYFSYDVKMKEKGDIPEGYSVSREKKERFSLILESASTNQTSMYLCASSLNLYATNEKLFFGSGTQLSVL.

This clonotype was detected ten times or more. The chain couples TRBV5-1 to TRBJ2-1, with TRBD1 matching 7 bases. The CDR3 extends over 16 amino acids. After removal of 3 bases from V and 1 base from J, the junction contained 7 bases not matched to a gene. Germline V CDR1 and CDR2: SGHRS, YFSETQ. The CDR3 nucleotides are TGCGCCAGCAGCTCGCCGACAGGGCCATCCTACAATGAGCAGTTCTTC. Its translation is CASSSPTGPSYNEQFF.